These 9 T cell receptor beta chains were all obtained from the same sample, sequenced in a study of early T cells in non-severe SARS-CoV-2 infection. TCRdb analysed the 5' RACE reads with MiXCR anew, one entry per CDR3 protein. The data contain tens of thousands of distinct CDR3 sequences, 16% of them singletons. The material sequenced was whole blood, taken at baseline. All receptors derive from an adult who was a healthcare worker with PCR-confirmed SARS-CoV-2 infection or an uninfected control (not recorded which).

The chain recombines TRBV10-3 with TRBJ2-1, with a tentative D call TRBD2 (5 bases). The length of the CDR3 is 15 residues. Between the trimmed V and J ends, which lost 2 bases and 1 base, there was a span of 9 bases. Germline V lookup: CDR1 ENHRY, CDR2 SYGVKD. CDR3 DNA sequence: TGTGCCATCAGTGAGAACGGGATTTCCTACAATGAGCAGTTCTTC. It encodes CAISENGISYNEQFF.

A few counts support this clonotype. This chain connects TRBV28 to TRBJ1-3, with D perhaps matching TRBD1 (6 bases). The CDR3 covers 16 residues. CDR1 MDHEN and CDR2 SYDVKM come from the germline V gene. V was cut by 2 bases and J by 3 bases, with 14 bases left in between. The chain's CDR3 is CASSLETGYLGNTIYF. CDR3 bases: TGTGCCAGCAGTTTAGAGACAGGCTATCTTGGAAACACCATATATTTT.

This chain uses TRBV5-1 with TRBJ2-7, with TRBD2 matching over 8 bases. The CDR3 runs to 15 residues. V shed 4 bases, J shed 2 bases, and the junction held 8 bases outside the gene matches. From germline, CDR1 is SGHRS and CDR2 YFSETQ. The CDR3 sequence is CASSPTPGGTYEQYF. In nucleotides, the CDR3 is TGCGCCAGCAGCCCTACTCCGGGGGGGACCTACGAGCAGTACTTC.

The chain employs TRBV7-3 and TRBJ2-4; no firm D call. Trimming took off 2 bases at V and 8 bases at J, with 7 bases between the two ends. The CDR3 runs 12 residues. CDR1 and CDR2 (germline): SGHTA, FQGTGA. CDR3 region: CASSLGVDIQYF. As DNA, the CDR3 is TGTGCCAGCAGCTTAGGTGTGGACATTCAGTACTTC.

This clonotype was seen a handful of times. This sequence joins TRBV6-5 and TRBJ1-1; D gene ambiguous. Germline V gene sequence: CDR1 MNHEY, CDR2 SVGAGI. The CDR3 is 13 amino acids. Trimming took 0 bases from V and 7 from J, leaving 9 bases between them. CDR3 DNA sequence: TGTGCCAGCAGTTACTCGAATACGGGTGAAGCTTTCTTT. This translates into CASSYSNTGEAFF.

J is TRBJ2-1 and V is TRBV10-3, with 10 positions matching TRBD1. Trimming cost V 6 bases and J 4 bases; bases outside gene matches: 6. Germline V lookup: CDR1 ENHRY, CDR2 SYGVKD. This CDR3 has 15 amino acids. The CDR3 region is CAISIRTGGYNEQFF. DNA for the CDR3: TGTGCCATCAGCATAAGGACAGGGGGGTACAATGAGCAGTTCTTC.

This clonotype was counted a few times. The CDR3: CASSQDQRETRRETQYF. The CDR3 DNA reads as TGTGCCAGCAGCCAAGACCAGCGGGAGACCCGCCGTGAGACCCAGTACTTC. The genes are TRBV3-1 and TRBJ2-5; 8 bases align to TRBD2. The CDR3 consists of 17 residues. CDR1 and CDR2 (germline): LGHDT, YNNKEL (reference sequence). Trimming took 0 bases from V and 5 from J; bases not matched to a gene: 11.

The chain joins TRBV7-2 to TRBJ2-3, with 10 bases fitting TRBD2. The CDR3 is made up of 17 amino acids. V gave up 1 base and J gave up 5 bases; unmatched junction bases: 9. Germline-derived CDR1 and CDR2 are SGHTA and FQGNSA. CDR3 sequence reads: CASSLVYSGRAQDTQYF. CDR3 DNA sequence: TGTGCCAGCAGCTTAGTATACAGCGGGAGGGCCCAAGATACGCAGTATTTT.

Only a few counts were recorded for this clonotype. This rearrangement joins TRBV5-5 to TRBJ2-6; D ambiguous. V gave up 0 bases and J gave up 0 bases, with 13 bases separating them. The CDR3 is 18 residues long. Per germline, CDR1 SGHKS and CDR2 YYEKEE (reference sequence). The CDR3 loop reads CASSLAGGSFSGANVLTF. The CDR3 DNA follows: TGTGCCAGCAGCTTGGCAGGTGGCTCCTTCTCTGGGGCCAACGTCCTGACTTTC.